The source of this T cell receptor beta chain is a study of beta chain features in type 1 diabetes. Sequenced material consisted of expressed TCRB transcripts (all of the isolated RNA was reverse transcribed). Assay used: immunoSEQ multiplex PCR; TCRdb lists only in-frame clones, some missing. The table has about 650,000 clones, 12% seen once. The authors obtained over 95% purity in all sorted populations. Notes on the study in general: Shortening of TCRB CDR3s, moderate but significant, appeared in all four CD4+ subsets of Type 1 diabetes patients. Sequencing the cDNA could make cells with high TCR expression show up more than they should. VDJ junctions from patients with type 1 diabetes contained fewer insertions and more deletions. In patients and controls equally, PCR might favor templates that are shorter.

This clone has just a few counts. Its antigen remains unidentified. This CDR3 has 13 amino acids. Germline V CDR1 and CDR2: SGDLS, YYNGEE. The V and J ends lost 5 bases and 8 bases, in that order; junction bases with no gene match: 4. The chain couples TRBV9 to TRBJ1-4; 9 bases align to TRBD1. The sequence was collected from a young man with type 1 diabetes. Sequencing was carried out using naive CD4+ T cells from blood. CDR3 DNA sequence: TGTGCCAGCAGTGCGGACAGGGGAGAAAAACTGTTTTTT. Translated: CASSADRGEKLFF.